This TCR beta chain was recorded in a study of shared clonotypes between healthy human individuals. The CDR3 has 13 residues. V lost 6 bases, J lost 0 bases, and 7 bases lay in between. CDR1 MDHEN and CDR2 SYDVKM come from the germline V gene. Some 32,000 T cell genomes, or approximately 290 ng DNA, went into replicate PCRs of unsorted PBMC. DNA from unsorted PBMC was sequenced on ten immunoSEQ deep assay plates. Profiled with immunoSEQ multiplex PCR; TCRdb holds only in-frame clones, not every one. The table includes about 490,000 clones, 60% to 85% detected once. A note on this clone: Additional DNA sequences in this sample encode the identical CDR3.

The chain links TRBV28 to TRBJ2-3; D unresolved. The TCR comes from a woman aged 40 to 50 in good health. Some clones in this sample may be carry-over from other donors' samples. What was sequenced was PBMCs. CDR3 region: CASSPPSTDTQYF. The CDR3 coding sequence is TGTGCCAGCAGCCCTCCGAGCACAGATACGCAGTATTTT.